The 29 T cell receptor beta chains below all came from one sample that was sequenced in a study of blood T cell repertoires in COVID-19. Assay used: immunoSEQ multiplex PCR; TCRdb lists only in-frame clones, some missing. The profile covers 210,000 or so clones, with 90% appearing a single time and about 0.66% taken by the ten largest. Sequenced input: peripheral blood. These receptors were taken from a man in his fifties or sixties with acute or convalescent COVID-19.

The chain employs TRBV18 and TRBJ1-3; TRBD1 matches at 9 bases. CDR3 length: 16 amino acids. The junction had 4 bases not matched to a gene; V was cut back by 2 bases and J by 2 bases. CDR1 and CDR2 from the germline V gene are KGHSH and LQKENI. The CDR3 nucleotides read TGTGCCAGCTCACCAACCGGGACAGGGACTGGAAACACCATATATTTT. Protein product: CASSPTGTGTGNTIYF.

The rearrangement uses TRBV29-1 and TRBJ1-6; 9 bases match TRBD1. J gave up 0 bases and V 5 bases, and 5 bases lay outside the gene matches. This CDR3 contains 16 residues. Per the germline V gene, CDR1 is SQVTM and CDR2 is ANQGSEA. The CDR3 here is CSVRTGDSSYNSPLHF. Written as DNA, the CDR3 is TGCAGCGTTAGGACAGGGGATAGCTCCTATAATTCACCCCTCCACTTT.

This chain connects TRBV12-5 to TRBJ1-1; D not resolved. The CDR3 sequence is 13 residues long. Trimming removed 0 bases at V and 5 bases at J, with 7 bases between. Germline assignment: CDR1 LGHNT and CDR2 FRNRAP. The CDR3 is CASGLVAGTEAFF. CDR3 nucleotide sequence: TGTGCTAGTGGTTTGGTGGCGGGGACTGAAGCTTTCTTT.

The chain joins TRBV6-5 to TRBJ2-5; 10 bases fit TRBD1. The CDR3 runs 14 residues. Germline CDR1 MNHEY, CDR2 SVGAGI. J was trimmed by 5 bases and V by 5 bases; bases with no gene match: 5. CDR3 in DNA: TGTGCCAGCAGTAGGACAGGGGGAGTGGAGACCCAGTACTTC. Its protein is CASSRTGGVETQYF.

This chain connects TRBV29-1 to TRBJ2-2, with 7 bases fitting TRBD1. The CDR3 is made up of 13 amino acids. From germline, CDR1 is SQVTM and CDR2 ANQGSEA. The CDR3 here is CTAQGGGTGELFF. In DNA, the CDR3 is TGCACCGCTCAAGGGGGCGGCACCGGGGAGCTGTTTTTT.

CDR3 protein: CASSELRGGGEQFF. The DNA of the CDR3 is TGTGCCAGCAGTGAACTTAGGGGTGGTGGTGAGCAGTTCTTC. The chain couples TRBV2 to TRBJ2-1; the D gene is possibly TRBD1 (5 bases). CDR3 length: 14 amino acids. Trimming stripped 2 bases from V and 9 bases from J, with 14 bases between. Germline V gene data show CDR1 as SNHLY and CDR2 as FYNNEI.

The CDR3: CASSPDRGLNGYTF. The DNA for the CDR3 is TGTGCCAGCTCACCAGACAGGGGGCTAAATGGCTACACCTTC. The chain uses TRBV18 and TRBJ1-2; 10 nucleotides match TRBD1. Germline lookup yields CDR1 KGHSH and CDR2 LQKENI. V trimming: 2 bases; J trimming: 6 bases; junction bases outside the gene matches: 3. The CDR3 is 14 residues long.

The chain employs TRBV15 and TRBJ2-1, with TRBD2 matching 9 bases. Germline values: CDR1 LNHNV, CDR2 YYDKDF (reference sequence). With V trimmed by 6 bases and J by 2 bases, 5 bases remained unmatched. The CDR3 totals 15 residues. CDR3 sequence (DNA): TGTGCCACCAGACCTGGACTAGCGACCTACAATGAGCAGTTCTTC. Protein product: CATRPGLATYNEQFF.

The rearrangement uses TRBV9 and TRBJ1-1, with D possibly being TRBD1 (5 bases). Germline V lookup: CDR1 SGDLS, CDR2 YYNGEE. The V gene lost 0 bases and the J gene lost 1 base, with 10 bases spanning the gap. The CDR3 is made up of 15 amino acids. The CDR3: CASSVEGQSNTEAFF. CDR3 coding DNA: TGTGCCAGCAGCGTAGAAGGACAATCGAACACTGAAGCTTTCTTT.

The chain is built from TRBV23-1 and TRBJ1-5, with D possibly matching TRBD1 (6 bases). TRBV23-1 is sorted into the ORF group, with uncertain function. This CDR3 contains 13 residues. The V and J ends lost 10 bases and 2 bases respectively, with 12 bases between them. The CDR3 loop reads CATGQSRNQPQHF. The CDR3 DNA follows: TGCGCCACCGGACAGTCCCGCAATCAGCCCCAGCATTTT.

This clone was observed once. The chain has TRBV28 and TRBJ2-3, with TRBD2 matching 10 bases. V was pared by 6 bases and J by 5 bases, with 8 bases of the junction left unmatched. From germline, CDR1 is MDHEN and CDR2 SYDVKM. The CDR3 loop spans 15 amino acids. CDR3 in DNA: TGTGCCAGCAGCCAGCTAGCGGGAGCTCTAGATACGCAGTATTTT. Protein: CASSQLAGALDTQYF.

CDR3 residues: CASSLGTSGGSTDTQYF. In DNA, the CDR3 is TGTGCCAGCAGCTTAGGGACTAGCGGGGGGAGCACAGATACGCAGTATTTT. The chain uses TRBV11-2 and TRBJ2-3, with 14 bases that match TRBD2. The CDR3 totals 17 residues. Germline trimming cut 1 base from V and 0 bases from J; bases unmatched to any gene: 0. Germline lookup yields CDR1 SGHAT and CDR2 FQNNGV.

This rearrangement joins TRBV5-5 to TRBJ2-7, with D maybe TRBD1 (6 bases). Between the trimmed V and J ends, which lost 2 bases and 3 bases, there was a span of 9 bases. From germline, CDR1 is SGHKS and CDR2 YYEKEE (reference sequence). The CDR3 loop spans 13 amino acids. This CDR3 is CASSLQGSYEQYF. The CDR3 DNA follows: TGTGCCAGCAGCTTACAGGGTAGCTACGAGCAGTACTTC.

The chain carries TRBV7-2 and TRBJ2-5; 7 nucleotides match TRBD2. This CDR3 contains 14 residues. The trim removed 5 bases at V and 4 bases at J, leaving 7 bases unmatched. Germline lookup yields CDR1 SGHTA and CDR2 FQGNSA. The CDR3 DNA reads as TGTGCCAGCAGCCCAGCGGGGTGGGGAGAGACCCAGTACTTC. Translating it yields CASSPAGWGETQYF.

J is TRBJ1-2 and V is TRBV7-2, with 10 positions matching TRBD1. Germline V CDR1 and CDR2: SGHTA, FQGNSA. Losses at the gene ends were 5 bases for V and 5 bases for J; bases not matched to a gene: 11. CDR3 length: 16 residues. The chain's CDR3 is CASSPRGPGQGYGYTF. CDR3 in DNA: TGTGCCAGCAGCCCGAGAGGACCGGGACAGGGGTATGGCTACACCTTC.

The V and J genes are TRBV7-9 and TRBJ2-6; the match to TRBD1 covers 9 bases. This CDR3 contains 19 residues. CDR1 and CDR2 (germline): SEHNR, FQNEAQ (reference sequence). Trimming removed 5 bases from V and 1 base from J; junction bases left unmatched: 12. This CDR3 reads CASSLRTGEVVSGANVLTF. The CDR3 DNA reads TGTGCCAGCAGCCTGCGGACAGGGGAGGTGGTATCTGGGGCCAACGTCCTGACTTTC.

V is TRBV6-5 and J is TRBJ1-3; 7 nucleotides agree with TRBD1. The V and J ends lost 6 bases and 4 bases, in that order; junction bases with no gene match: 9. This CDR3 is 15 amino acids long. The germline CDR1 and CDR2 sequences are MNHEY and SVGAGI. For the CDR3, the DNA is TGTGCCAGCAGGACGACAGGGACCTCCGGAAACACCATATATTTT. Its translation: CASRTTGTSGNTIYF.

This chain uses TRBV18 with TRBJ1-2; no definite D call. The length of the CDR3 is 17 residues. Germline V gene sequence: CDR1 KGHSH, CDR2 LQKENI. Trimming removed 3 bases from V and 2 bases from J, with 19 bases in between. This CDR3 is CASSPMKYRSENYGYTF. Here the CDR3 DNA reads TGTGCCAGCTCACCCATGAAATACAGATCGGAAAACTATGGCTACACCTTC.

Remarks on this clone: The identical CDR3 is also encoded by other nucleotide sequences in the sample. CDR3 bases: TGCAGTGCTAGTAGAGGCGGAAATCAGCCCCAGCATTTT. Translated, it gives CSASRGGNQPQHF. V and J are TRBV20-1 and TRBJ1-5; D unresolved. Trimming took 3 bases from V and 4 from J, leaving 10 bases between them. This CDR3 is built from 13 residues. Germline values: CDR1 DFQATT, CDR2 SNEGSKA (reference sequence).

The rearrangement uses TRBV2 and TRBJ2-7, with 8 bases aligning to TRBD1. CDR3 size: 13 residues. J was trimmed by 6 bases and V by 6 bases; bases with no gene match: 7. Per germline, CDR1 SNHLY and CDR2 FYNNEI. CDR3 region: CASRERTGTEQYF. CDR3 DNA: TGTGCCAGCAGAGAGAGGACAGGGACCGAGCAGTACTTC.

The chain carries TRBV7-9 and TRBJ2-6, with TRBD2 as a possible D gene (7 bases). Germline V gene lookup returns CDR1 SEHNR and CDR2 FQNEAQ (reference sequence). The V gene lost 5 bases and the J gene lost 2 bases, with 13 bases spanning the gap. The CDR3 runs 16 residues. CDR3 residues: CASSPEGGPGANVLTF. The CDR3 DNA is TGTGCCAGCAGCCCCGAGGGGGGGCCTGGGGCCAACGTCCTGACTTTC.

The rearrangement uses TRBV9 and TRBJ2-3, with 7 bases aligning to TRBD1. Germline V gene data show CDR1 as SGDLS and CDR2 as YYNGEE. The CDR3 consists of 15 residues. V lost 0 bases to trimming and J lost 5 bases; unmatched junction nucleotides: 6. Written as DNA, the CDR3 is TGTGCCAGCAGCGTAGCCAGGACAGGCAGAGATACGCAGTATTTT. Translating it yields CASSVARTGRDTQYF.

The rearrangement joins TRBV21-1 to TRBJ2-2; the D call in the table, TRBD1, was not verified against the DNA. TRBV21-1 is a known pseudogene. The CDR3 contains 16 residues. CDR3 DNA sequence: TGTGCCAGCACCCAGGGGCGGGCACGATGCACCGGGGAGCTGTTTTTT. Its protein product is CASTQGRARCTGELFF.

The chain links TRBV11-2 to TRBJ1-5; 8 nucleotides line up with TRBD1. CDR1 SGHAT and CDR2 FQNNGV come from the germline V gene. The V segment lost 1 base and the J segment 6 bases; nucleotides outside the gene matches: 2. The CDR3 totals 14 residues. The DNA for the CDR3 is TGTGCCAGCAGCTTAGGGACAGGGATTCAGCCCCAGCATTTT. Translation: CASSLGTGIQPQHF.

This clone occurred once. The CDR3 protein is CASSPSQITSTDTQYF. The CDR3 nucleotides read TGTGCCAGCAGCCCTTCCCAAATCACAAGCACAGATACGCAGTATTTT. J is TRBJ2-3 and V is TRBV9; D is undetermined. V dropped 4 bases and J dropped 0 bases, with 15 bases sitting between them. Per the germline V gene, CDR1 is SGDLS and CDR2 is YYNGEE. This CDR3 comprises 16 residues.

The CDR3 DNA follows: TGTGCCAGCAGCTTGGAACGGGTCACCGAGCAGTACTTC. It encodes CASSLERVTEQYF. The chain joins TRBV5-8 to TRBJ2-7; D uncertain. Germline CDR1 SGHTS, CDR2 YDEGEE. CDR3 size: 13 residues. Trimming cost V 0 bases and J 6 bases, with 10 bases left between them.

This chain links TRBV19 with TRBJ1-1; tentatively, D is TRBD1 (5 bases). V was shortened by 1 base and J by 0 bases, with 6 bases between the two germline ends. From germline, CDR1 is LNHDA and CDR2 SQIVND (reference sequence). The CDR3 has 14 residues. DNA for the CDR3: TGTGCCAGTAGTATAGGGGGGGTGAACACTGAAGCTTTCTTT. It translates to CASSIGGVNTEAFF.

CDR3 DNA: TGTGCCACCAGCTCCCCCATCAGGCCCGAGAAAGAGACCCAGTACTTC. Protein: CATSSPIRPEKETQYF. The chain combines TRBV15 with TRBJ2-5, with unresolved D. This CDR3 has 16 amino acids. The V end was cut by 5 bases, the J end by 3 bases, with 19 bases between. Germline V gives CDR1 LNHNV, CDR2 YYDKDF (reference sequence).

The J gene is TRBJ2-3, the V gene TRBV7-9; the match to TRBD2 covers 9 bases. Losses at the gene ends were 5 bases for V and 2 bases for J; bases not matched to a gene: 11. Germline V CDR1 and CDR2: SEHNR, FQNEAQ (reference sequence). The length of the CDR3 is 17 residues. The CDR3 nucleotides are TGTGCCAGCAGCCGGGGTAGCGGGGGATCTGCCACAGATACGCAGTATTTT. Translated: CASSRGSGGSATDTQYF.